This T cell receptor beta chain emerged from a study of T cells in Graves' hyperthyroidism and ophthalmopathy. Study-level findings and limits: Blood also held most thyroid clonotypes expanded beyond 0.001.

Amplification of TCR beta CDR3 regions was performed using RNA transcripts as template. TCR CDR3 regions were first amplified by RT-PCR with HTBI primers. TCRdb passed the multiplex PCR reads through MiXCR, listing each CDR3 protein once. There are 400,000 to 600,000 distinct CDR3 sequences in the sample; less than 25% occur only once, and about 30% lies in the top ten. Clinical symptoms, serum thyroxine, TRAb, thyroid ultrasound and orbital computed tomography informed diagnoses. This CDR3 spans 19 amino acids. Germline CDR1 is DFQATT and CDR2 is SNEGSKA (reference sequence). The ends lost 0 bases at V and 4 bases at J; junction bases unmatched: 20. This clonotype was detected only a few times. Its specificity is not known.

The sequence derives from a man aged 18 to 29 with Graves' hyperthyroidism. The sequenced sample consisted of blood. The V and J genes are TRBV20-1 and TRBJ2-5; 7 nucleotides agree with TRBD1. In DNA, the CDR3 is TGCAGTGCTAGAGATTCGGGACAGCCCTTTAAGGGAAGCAGAGAGACCCAGTACTTC. Translated: CSARDSGQPFKGSRETQYF.